The present T cell receptor beta chain was sequenced within a study of cytomegalovirus exposure and HLA in healthy donors. Whole-study findings and limits: Researchers had no immune exposure information except CMV serostatus available. Rarity characterized most TCR sequences, yet some public TCRs appeared in many donors.

The table lists this clone with a few counts. Its antigen is currently unknown. It was with 60 Vbeta and 13 Jbeta primers that the PCR ran. The table came from immunoSEQ multiplex PCR; TCRdb's copy has only in-frame clones and leaves some out. This sample has 95,000 to 150,000 clones, with roughly 66% found just once. What was sequenced was PBMCs. The origin of this receptor is a man in his fifties or sixties in good health and CMV-seropositive.

For the CDR3, the DNA is TGTGCCAGCAGCTTAGCGTCCGGGGAAGCTTTCTTT. Its protein product is CASSLASGEAFF. The rearrangement links TRBV7-3 to TRBJ1-1; no clear D gene. This CDR3 is built from 12 residues. V lost 2 bases, J lost 8 bases, and 9 bases lay in between. Germline V gene sequence: CDR1 SGHTA, CDR2 FQGTGA.